The sequence of this T cell receptor (beta chain) was determined in a study of blood T cell repertoires in COVID-19. Study at large: Material from acute and convalescent COVID-19 was sourced from the United States, Italy and Spain.

TCRdb's table, derived via immunoSEQ multiplex PCR, lists solely in-frame clones and lacks some. The data contain some 250,000 clones, 85% to 90% of them singletons. Germline V lookup: CDR1 SGHTA, CDR2 FQGNSA. The CDR3 loop spans 15 amino acids. With V trimmed by 4 bases and J by 2 bases, 1 base remained unmatched. Seattle researchers signed up patients amid active infection and tracked them longitudinally. The rearrangement uses TRBV7-2 and TRBJ2-1, with 11 nucleotides matching TRBD2. Material: peripheral blood. The receptor was derived from a woman aged 55-75 years with COVID-19, enrolled during active disease. CDR3 region: CASSSLAGAYNEQFF. The CDR3 coding sequence is TGTGCCAGCAGCTCACTAGCGGGAGCCTACAATGAGCAGTTCTTC.